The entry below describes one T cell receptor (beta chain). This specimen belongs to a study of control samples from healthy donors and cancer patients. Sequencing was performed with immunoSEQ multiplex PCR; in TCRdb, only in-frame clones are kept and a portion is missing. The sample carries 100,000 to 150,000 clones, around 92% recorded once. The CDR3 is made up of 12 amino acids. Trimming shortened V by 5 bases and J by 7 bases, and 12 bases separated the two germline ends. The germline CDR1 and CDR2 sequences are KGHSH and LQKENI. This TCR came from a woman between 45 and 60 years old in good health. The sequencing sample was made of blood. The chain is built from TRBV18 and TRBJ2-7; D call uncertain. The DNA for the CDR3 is TGTGCCAGCTCATCCGAAGTAGGGGAGCAGTACTTC. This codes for CASSSEVGEQYF. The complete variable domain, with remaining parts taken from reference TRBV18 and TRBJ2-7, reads NAGVMQNPRHLVRRRGQEARLRCSPMKGHSHVYWYRQLPEEGLKFMVYLQKENIIDESGMPKERFSAEFPKEGPSILRIQQVVRGDSAAYFCASSSEVGEQYFGPGTRLTVT.